Listed below are T cell receptor beta chains from one sample, sequenced in a study of Ad26.COV2.S vaccination and SARS-CoV-2 variants. Clones were read by immunoSEQ multiplex PCR, and TCRdb kept only the in-frame ones, dropping some. The table shows about 320,000 clones, with 86% occurring only once. The sample here was peripheral blood, taken in a trial of Ad26.COV2.S vaccine versus placebo. These receptors were collected from a person between 18 and 59 years old who received the Ad26.COV2.S COVID-19 vaccine or a placebo. Both conserved end residues are part of each CDR3. The D gene is left open where the match is weak. Clone size appears in some rows only: once, few, many, or a class for an expanded clone.

D	V	J	size	DNA	CDR3
-	TRBV15	TRBJ1-4	-	TGTGCCACCAGCAGAGATCCGGGCGTGGGTAATGAAAAACTGTTTTTT	CATSRDPGVGNEKLFF
-	TRBV18	TRBJ2-3	few	TGTGCCACCTCCCAGAAGGGAGATACGCAGTATTTT	CATSQKGDTQYF
TRBD1	TRBV6-6	TRBJ1-2	-	TGTGCCAGCAGTTACTATGGACAGGAAGGCTACACCTTC	CASSYYGQEGYTF
-	TRBV18	TRBJ2-3	-	TGTGCCAGCTCACCGCCACAGGGTTACACAGATACGCAGTATTTT	CASSPPQGYTDTQYF
-	TRBV30	TRBJ1-2	-	TGTGCCTGGAACCCGGGCCCCCTGGCAGGCTATGGCTACACCTTC	CAWNPGPLAGYGYTF
-	TRBV25-1	TRBJ1-6	-	TGTGCCAGCAGTGACAGGGATTCCTATAATTCACCCCTCCACTTT	CASSDRDSYNSPLHF
-	TRBV6-6	TRBJ2-1	-	TGTGCCAGCAGTTACACCCCCCTGGTAGGGTCTGAGCAGTTCTTC	CASSYTPLVGSEQFF
-	TRBV6-2/TRBV6-3	TRBJ2-5	-	TGTGCCAGCAGTTACAGTGGGGGTTTCCAAGAGACCCAGTACTTC	CASSYSGGFQETQYF
TRBD2	TRBV27	TRBJ2-3	-	TGTGCCAGCAGCGACCCTAGGATAGCGGGGGGGCTATCAGATACGCAGTATTTT	CASSDPRIAGGLSDTQYF
TRBD1	TRBV5-1	TRBJ1-5	-	TGCGCCAGCAGCCCAGACAGGGGGCCCCAGCATTTT	CASSPDRGPQHF
-	TRBV5-1	TRBJ1-2	-	TGCGCCAGCAGCTTGGGAAGGGTCTATGGCTACACCTTC	CASSLGRVYGYTF
TRBD1	TRBV7-9	TRBJ1-1	-	TGTGCCAGCAGCTTGGGTAAAGGGGGCTCCACTGAAGCTTTCTTT	CASSLGKGGSTEAFF
-	TRBV19	TRBJ1-5	-	TGTGCCAGTACCCTTTTTAGTGCCAATCAGCCCCAGCATTTT	CASTLFSANQPQHF
TRBD1	TRBV4-3	TRBJ2-5	-	TGCGCCAGCAGCCATAGCCTTCTGGACAGGATAGAGACCCAGTACTTC	CASSHSLLDRIETQYF
-	TRBV19	TRBJ1-4	-	TGTGCCAGTAGTATCTACACTGGCGAAAAACTGTTTTTT	CASSIYTGEKLFF
TRBD2	TRBV19	TRBJ2-5	-	TGTGCCAGTAGTATAGATAGCGGGGGGGCTTTAGAGACCCAGTACTTC	CASSIDSGGALETQYF
-	TRBV5-6	TRBJ2-1	-	TGTGCCAGCAGCCCTGGGTCAAGCAATGAGCAGTTCTTC	CASSPGSSNEQFF
-	TRBV11-2	TRBJ1-1	-	TGTGCCAGCAGCTTTACACGGAACACTGAAGCTTTCTTT	CASSFTRNTEAFF
-	TRBV4-2	TRBJ2-7	-	TGTGCCAGCAGCCAAGCCCGACAGGATACCTACGAGCAGTACTTC	CASSQARQDTYEQYF
-	TRBV7-2	TRBJ1-3	-	TGTGCCAGCAGCTTAAATCCACAGAGCTCTGGAAACACCATATATTTT	CASSLNPQSSGNTIYF
-	TRBV7-8	TRBJ1-4	-	TGTGCCAGCAGCTTGAGGTCCGGGAGGGCTAATGAAAAACTGTTTTTT	CASSLRSGRANEKLFF
-	TRBV20-1	TRBJ1-6	-	TGCAGTGCTAGTGAATCTACCTCCTATAATTCACCCCTCCACTTT	CSASESTSYNSPLHF
TRBD1	TRBV3-1/TRBV3-2	TRBJ2-2	-	TGTGCCAGCAGCCTACCGGGACAGGGGAACACCGGGGAGCTGTTTTTT	CASSLPGQGNTGELFF
-	TRBV20-1	TRBJ1-6	-	TGCAGTGCTAGTCTCGGGGTACCGAGTTCCTATAATTCACCCCTCCACTTT	CSASLGVPSSYNSPLHF
TRBD2	TRBV5-1	TRBJ2-7	-	TGCGCCAGCAGCCCCCGACTAGCGGGGGCCTACGAGCAGTACTTC	CASSPRLAGAYEQYF
-	TRBV3-1/TRBV3-2	TRBJ2-7	-	TGTGCCAGCAGCCACGCCACAGGGCGCGAGCAGTACTTC	CASSHATGREQYF
TRBD2	TRBV7-9	TRBJ2-7	-	TGTGCCAGCAGCTCCCCTTCGCCGCGAGGGAGGGACGAGCAGTACTTC	CASSSPSPRGRDEQYF
-	TRBV30	TRBJ1-3	once	TGTGCCTGGAGCCGGGAGCTAGGAAACACCATATATTTT	CAWSRELGNTIYF
-	TRBV15	TRBJ1-1	-	TGTGCCACCAGCAGAGGTGGGACGGCGGAACCTGGGGGCTTCTTT	CATSRGGTAEPGGFF
-	TRBV6-5	TRBJ1-6	-	TGTGCCAGCAGTTACTCCACGTCAAATGATTCACCCCTCCACTTT	CASSYSTSNDSPLHF
TRBD2	TRBV4-2	TRBJ2-5	-	TGTGCCAGCAGCCCTGGACTAGCGTTAAAAGAGACCCAGTACTTC	CASSPGLALKETQYF
TRBD1	TRBV19	TRBJ2-1	-	TGTGCCACCAGGTCGGCAGGGGGTAGTAATGAGCAGTTCTTC	CATRSAGGSNEQFF
-	TRBV9	TRBJ1-1	-	TGTGCCAGCAGCGGGGGCGGCACTGAAGCTTTCTTT	CASSGGGTEAFF
-	TRBV30	TRBJ1-1	-	TGTGCCTGGAGTGTAAAGGCTGAAGCTTTCTTT	CAWSVKAEAFF
-	TRBV9	TRBJ2-2	once	TGTGCCAGCAGCGCCCTGACAGGGAACACCGGGGAGCTGTTTTTT	CASSALTGNTGELFF
TRBD1	TRBV7-9	TRBJ1-2	-	TGTGCCAGCAGCCGTCCCGGGACAGTAGCTAACTATGGCTACACCTTC	CASSRPGTVANYGYTF
-	TRBV3-1/TRBV3-2	TRBJ2-5	once	TGTGCCAGCAGCCGATCCCCGGAGACCCAGTACTTC	CASSRSPETQYF